This TCR beta chain was retrieved from a study of T cells in Graves' hyperthyroidism and ophthalmopathy. Each diagnosis was grounded in clinical symptoms, serum thyroxine and TRAb, thyroid ultrasound, and orbital computed tomography. PBMCs stemmed from around 10 ml fresh peripheral blood. This clonotype was counted many times. CDR1 SNHLY and CDR2 FYNNEI come from the germline V gene. The V end lost 5 bases, the J end lost 7 bases, and 15 bases lay between the germline ends. The CDR3 has 13 residues. Amplification of TCR beta CDR3 regions used RNA as the template. TCR CDR3 underwent first-round RT-PCR with the HTBI primer set. TCRdb redid the calling of the multiplex PCR reads with MiXCR, one entry per CDR3 protein. There are 250,000 to 300,000 distinct CDR3 sequences in the sample; roughly a fifth occur only once, and about two fifths lies in the top ten.

The receptor's source is a man aged 45-60 years with Graves' ophthalmopathy. The rearrangement uses TRBV2 and TRBJ2-7; unclear D gene. The sequenced sample was blood. The CDR3 sequence is CASSSTMPGEQYF. The CDR3 DNA is TGTGCCAGCAGTTCTACTATGCCGGGTGAGCAGTACTTC.